This TCR beta chain comes out of a study of blood T cell repertoires in COVID-19. Study at large: The United States, Italy and Spain supplied acute and convalescent COVID-19 samples. PBMCs, B-cell-depleted T cells, or T cells provided the cDNA or gDNA that made up the material.

The ends were cut back, 1 base at V and 5 bases at J, with 9 bases in the middle. CDR3 length equals 13 residues. The V gene's germline CDR1 is GTSNPN and CDR2 SVGIG (reference sequence). In the authors' workflow: For nucleated cells, counts were estimated from reference gene primer amplification. Sequenced by immunoSEQ multiplex PCR; TCRdb stores in-frame clones only, minus some. That table furnishes V, J and clone size, whereas the DNA furnished D and trimming. Seen here are fewer than 250,000 clones, more than 70% observed once, and the top ten hold roughly 4.7%. Sequenced material: peripheral blood. V usage is TRBV30 and J usage is TRBJ2-1, with D unresolved. The sequence came from a human donor in a cohort sampled during active COVID-19. The CDR3 region has the DNA TGTGCCTGGAGTGAGGCTAGAAACAATGAGCAGTTCTTC. Its protein is CAWSEARNNEQFF. The full variable domain, with the rest looked up from reference TRBV30 and TRBJ2-1, is SQTIHQWPATLVQPVGSPLSLECTVEGTSNPNLYWYRQAAGRGLQLLFYSVGIGQISSEVPQNLSASRPQDRQFILSSKKLLLSDSGFYLCAWSEARNNEQFFGPGTRLTVL.